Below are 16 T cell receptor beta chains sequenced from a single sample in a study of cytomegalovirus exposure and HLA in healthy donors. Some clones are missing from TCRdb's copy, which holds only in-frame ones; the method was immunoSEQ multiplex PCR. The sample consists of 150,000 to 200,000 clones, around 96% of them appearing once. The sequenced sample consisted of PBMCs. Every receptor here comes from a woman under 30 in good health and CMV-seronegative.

For the CDR3, the DNA is TGTGCCAGCAGCAAAGGGGACTGGAAAGTCGACGAGCAGTACTTC. This translates into CASSKGDWKVDEQYF. This chain uses TRBV21-1 with TRBJ2-7; TRBD2, the table's D call, was not compared with the DNA. TRBV21-1 is noted as a pseudogene. This CDR3 comprises 15 residues.

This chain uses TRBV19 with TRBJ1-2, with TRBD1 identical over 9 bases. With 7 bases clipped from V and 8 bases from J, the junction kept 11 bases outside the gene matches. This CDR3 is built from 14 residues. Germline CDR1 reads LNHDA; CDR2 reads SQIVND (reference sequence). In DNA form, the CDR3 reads TGTGCCAGTACTCCCCGGGACAGGGTGGGCGGCTACACCTTC. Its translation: CASTPRDRVGGYTF.

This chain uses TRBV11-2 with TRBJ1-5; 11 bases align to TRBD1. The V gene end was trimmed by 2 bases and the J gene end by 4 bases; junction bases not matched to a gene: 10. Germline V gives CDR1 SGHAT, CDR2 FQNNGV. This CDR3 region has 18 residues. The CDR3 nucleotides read TGTGCCAGCAGCTTACCTTGGACAGGGGGCACTAGGAATCAGCCCCAGCATTTT. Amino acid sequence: CASSLPWTGGTRNQPQHF.

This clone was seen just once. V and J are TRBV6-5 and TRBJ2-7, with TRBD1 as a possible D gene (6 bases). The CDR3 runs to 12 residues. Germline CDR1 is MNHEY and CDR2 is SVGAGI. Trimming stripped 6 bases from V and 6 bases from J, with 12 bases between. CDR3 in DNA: TGTGCCAGCAGCCCAGGGGTGGGCGAGCAGTACTTC. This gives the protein CASSPGVGEQYF.

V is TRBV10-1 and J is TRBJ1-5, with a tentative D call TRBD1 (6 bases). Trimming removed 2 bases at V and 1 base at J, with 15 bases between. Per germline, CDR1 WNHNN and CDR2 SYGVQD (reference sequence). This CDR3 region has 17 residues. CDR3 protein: CASSEGQQYWSNQPQHF. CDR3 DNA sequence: TGCGCCAGCAGTGAGGGACAGCAGTATTGGAGCAATCAGCCCCAGCATTTT.

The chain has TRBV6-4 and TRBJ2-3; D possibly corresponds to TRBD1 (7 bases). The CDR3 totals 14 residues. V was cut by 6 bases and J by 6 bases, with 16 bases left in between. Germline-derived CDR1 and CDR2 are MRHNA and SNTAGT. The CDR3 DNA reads TGTGCCAGCAGAGAATCTCCAGGGGGGGATACGCAGTATTTT. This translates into CASRESPGGDTQYF.

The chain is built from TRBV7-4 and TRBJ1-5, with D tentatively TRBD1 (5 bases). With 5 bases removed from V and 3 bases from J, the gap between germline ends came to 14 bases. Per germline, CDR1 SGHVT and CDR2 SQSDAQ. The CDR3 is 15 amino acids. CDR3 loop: CASSRDCRDNQPQHF. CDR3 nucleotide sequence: TGTGCCAGCAGCCGGGACTGCCGGGACAATCAGCCCCAGCATTTT.

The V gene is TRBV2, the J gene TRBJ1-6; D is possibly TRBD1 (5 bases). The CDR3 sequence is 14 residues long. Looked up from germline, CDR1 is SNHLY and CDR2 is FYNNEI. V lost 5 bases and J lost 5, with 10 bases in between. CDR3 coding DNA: TGTGCCAGCAGTACGACAGAAGATAATTCACCCCTCCACTTT. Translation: CASSTTEDNSPLHF.

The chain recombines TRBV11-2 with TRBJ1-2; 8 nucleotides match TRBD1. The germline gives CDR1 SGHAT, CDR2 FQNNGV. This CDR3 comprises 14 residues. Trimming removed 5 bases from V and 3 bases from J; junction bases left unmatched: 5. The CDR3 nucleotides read TGTGCCAGCAGCCCCGGGACAGGCCACTATGGCTACACCTTC. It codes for CASSPGTGHYGYTF.

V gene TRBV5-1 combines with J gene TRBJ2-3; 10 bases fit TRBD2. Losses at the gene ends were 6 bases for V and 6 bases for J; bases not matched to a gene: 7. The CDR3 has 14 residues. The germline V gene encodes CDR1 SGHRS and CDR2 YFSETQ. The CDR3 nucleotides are TGCGCCAGCACCTCGTTACTAGCGGGGGATACGCAGTATTTT. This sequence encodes CASTSLLAGDTQYF.

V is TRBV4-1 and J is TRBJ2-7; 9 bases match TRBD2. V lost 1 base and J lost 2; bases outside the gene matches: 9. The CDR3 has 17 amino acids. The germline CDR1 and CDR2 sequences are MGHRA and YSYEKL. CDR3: CASSQGEAGGLPYEQYF. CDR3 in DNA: TGCGCCAGCAGCCAAGGGGAGGCGGGGGGGTTACCCTACGAGCAGTACTTC.

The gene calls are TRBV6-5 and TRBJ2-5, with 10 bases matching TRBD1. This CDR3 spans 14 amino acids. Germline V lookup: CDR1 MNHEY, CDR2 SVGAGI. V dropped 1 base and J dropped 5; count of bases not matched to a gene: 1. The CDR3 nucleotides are TGTGCCAGCAGTTACTTGACAGGGGGCGAGACCCAGTACTTC. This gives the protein CASSYLTGGETQYF.

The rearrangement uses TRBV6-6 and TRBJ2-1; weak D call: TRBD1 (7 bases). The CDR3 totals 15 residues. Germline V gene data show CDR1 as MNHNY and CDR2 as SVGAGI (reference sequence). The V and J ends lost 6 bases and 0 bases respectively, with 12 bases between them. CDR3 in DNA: TGTGCCAGCAGGCGGGACAGCCCCTCCTACAATGAGCAGTTCTTC. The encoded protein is CASRRDSPSYNEQFF.

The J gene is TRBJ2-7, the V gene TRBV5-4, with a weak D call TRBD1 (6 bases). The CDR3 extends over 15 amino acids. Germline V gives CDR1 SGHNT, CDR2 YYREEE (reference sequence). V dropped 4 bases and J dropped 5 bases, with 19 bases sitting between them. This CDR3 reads CASSREQGTQHEQYF. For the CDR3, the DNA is TGTGCCAGCAGCCGCGAACAAGGGACACAACACGAGCAGTACTTC.

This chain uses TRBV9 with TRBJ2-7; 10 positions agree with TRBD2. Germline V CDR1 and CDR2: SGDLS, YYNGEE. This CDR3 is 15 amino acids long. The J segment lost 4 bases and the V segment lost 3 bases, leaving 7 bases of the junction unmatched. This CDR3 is CASSADPGLAYEQYF. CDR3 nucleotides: TGTGCCAGCAGCGCCGACCCGGGACTAGCGTACGAGCAGTACTTC.

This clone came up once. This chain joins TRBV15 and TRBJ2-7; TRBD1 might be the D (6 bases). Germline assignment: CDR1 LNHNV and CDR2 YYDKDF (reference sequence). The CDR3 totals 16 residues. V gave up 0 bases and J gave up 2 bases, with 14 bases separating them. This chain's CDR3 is CATSRDGQRTTYEQYF. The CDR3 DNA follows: TGTGCCACCAGCAGAGACGGACAGCGGACGACCTACGAGCAGTACTTC.